The clone carrying this T cell receptor (beta chain) was seen at least ten times. TCRdb re-derived calls from the reads in MiXCR, one entry per CDR3 protein. The sample includes 200,000 to 300,000 distinct CDR3 sequences, over 9% seen only once; the top ten take 1.5% to 2%. CDR1 and CDR2 from the germline V gene are MDHEN and SYDVKM. After removal of 4 bases from V and 2 bases from J, the junction contained 6 bases not matched to a gene. CDR3 size: 16 residues. These data originate in a study of T cell repertoires in cytomegalovirus infection. Sequences were obtained from PBMCs. The receptor comes from a human donor in good health (CMV status not recorded). Some clones in this sample may be carry-over from other donors' samples. J is TRBJ2-3 and V is TRBV28; 10 nucleotides agree with TRBD2. The chain's CDR3 is CASSSQLAGLTDTQYF. The DNA of the CDR3 is TGTGCCAGCAGTTCGCAACTAGCGGGGCTCACAGATACGCAGTATTTT.